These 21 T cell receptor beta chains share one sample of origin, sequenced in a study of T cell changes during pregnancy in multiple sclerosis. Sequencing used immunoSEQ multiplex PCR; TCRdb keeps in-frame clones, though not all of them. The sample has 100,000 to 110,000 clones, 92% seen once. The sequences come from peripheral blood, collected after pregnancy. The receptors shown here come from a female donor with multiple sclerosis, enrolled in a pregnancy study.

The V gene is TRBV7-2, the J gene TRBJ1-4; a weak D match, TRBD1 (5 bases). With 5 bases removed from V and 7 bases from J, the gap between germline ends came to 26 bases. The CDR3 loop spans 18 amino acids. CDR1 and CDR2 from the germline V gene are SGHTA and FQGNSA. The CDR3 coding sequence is TGTGCCAGCAGCCCCCGGGAGCCAACCGGGACGCGGGCTGAAAAACTGTTTTTT. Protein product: CASSPREPTGTRAEKLFF.

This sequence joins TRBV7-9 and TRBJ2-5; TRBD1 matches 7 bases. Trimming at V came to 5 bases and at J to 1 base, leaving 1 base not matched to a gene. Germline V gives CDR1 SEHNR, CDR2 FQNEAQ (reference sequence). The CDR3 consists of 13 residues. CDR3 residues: CASSRDSQETQYF. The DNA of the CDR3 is TGTGCCAGCAGCCGGGACAGCCAAGAGACCCAGTACTTC.

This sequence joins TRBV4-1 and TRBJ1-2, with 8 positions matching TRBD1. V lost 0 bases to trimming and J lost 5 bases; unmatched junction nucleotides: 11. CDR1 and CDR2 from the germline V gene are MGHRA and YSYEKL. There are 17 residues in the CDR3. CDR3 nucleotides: TGCGCCAGCAGCCAAGATAGGGCCGCAGGGGGCAGGTATGGCTACACCTTC. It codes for CASSQDRAAGGRYGYTF.

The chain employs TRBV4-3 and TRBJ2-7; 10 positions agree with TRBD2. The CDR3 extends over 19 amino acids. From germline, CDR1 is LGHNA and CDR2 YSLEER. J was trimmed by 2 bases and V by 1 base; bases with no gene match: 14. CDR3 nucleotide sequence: TGCGCCAGCAGCCAAGTTGTAGCGGGGGGTAAAACTCGTACCTACGAGCAGTACTTC. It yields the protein CASSQVVAGGKTRTYEQYF.

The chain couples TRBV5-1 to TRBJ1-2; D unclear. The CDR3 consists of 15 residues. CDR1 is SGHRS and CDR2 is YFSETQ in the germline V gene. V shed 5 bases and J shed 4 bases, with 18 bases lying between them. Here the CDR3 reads CASRERTEGTYGYTF. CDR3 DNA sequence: TGCGCCAGCAGGGAAAGGACGGAGGGAACCTATGGCTACACCTTC.

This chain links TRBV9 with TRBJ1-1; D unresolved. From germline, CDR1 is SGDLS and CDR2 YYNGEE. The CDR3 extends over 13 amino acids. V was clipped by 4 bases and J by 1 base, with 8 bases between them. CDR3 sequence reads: CASSLRQNTEAFF. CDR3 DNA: TGTGCCAGCAGCTTACGACAGAACACTGAAGCTTTCTTT.

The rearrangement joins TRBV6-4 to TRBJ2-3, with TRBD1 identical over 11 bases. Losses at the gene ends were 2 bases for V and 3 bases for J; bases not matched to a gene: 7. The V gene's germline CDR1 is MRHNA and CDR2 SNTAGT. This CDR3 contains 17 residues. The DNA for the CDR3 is TGTGCCAGCAGTGACCTGCCCGGACAGGGGGCTACAGATACGCAGTATTTT. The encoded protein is CASSDLPGQGATDTQYF.

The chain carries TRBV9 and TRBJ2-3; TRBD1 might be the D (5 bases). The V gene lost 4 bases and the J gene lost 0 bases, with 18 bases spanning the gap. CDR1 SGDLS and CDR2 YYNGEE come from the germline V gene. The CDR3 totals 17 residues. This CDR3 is CASSLGPRGSSTDTQYF. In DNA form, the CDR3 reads TGTGCCAGCAGCCTAGGACCAAGGGGCAGTAGCACAGATACGCAGTATTTT.

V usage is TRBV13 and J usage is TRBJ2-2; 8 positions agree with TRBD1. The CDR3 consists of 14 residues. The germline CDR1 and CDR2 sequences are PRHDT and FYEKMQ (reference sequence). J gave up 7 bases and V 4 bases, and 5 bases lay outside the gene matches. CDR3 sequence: CASSSDRDDGELFF. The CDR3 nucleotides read TGTGCCAGCAGCTCGGACAGGGACGACGGGGAGCTGTTTTTT.

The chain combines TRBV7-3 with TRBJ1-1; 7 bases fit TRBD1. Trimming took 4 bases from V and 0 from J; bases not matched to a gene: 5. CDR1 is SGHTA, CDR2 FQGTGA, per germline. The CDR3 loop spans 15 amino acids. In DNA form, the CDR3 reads TGTGCCAGCAGCTCCGGGGACAGAATGAACACTGAAGCTTTCTTT. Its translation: CASSSGDRMNTEAFF.

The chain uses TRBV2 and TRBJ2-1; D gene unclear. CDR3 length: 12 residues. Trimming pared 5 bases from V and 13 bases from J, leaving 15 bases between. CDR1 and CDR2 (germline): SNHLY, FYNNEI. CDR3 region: CASSKLGLEQFF. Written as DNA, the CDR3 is TGTGCCAGCAGTAAACTGGGCTTGGAACAGTTCTTC.

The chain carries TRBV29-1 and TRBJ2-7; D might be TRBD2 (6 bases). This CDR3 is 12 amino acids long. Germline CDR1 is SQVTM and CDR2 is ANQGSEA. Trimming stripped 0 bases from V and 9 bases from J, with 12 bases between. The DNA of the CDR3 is TGCAGCGTTGAAGAAGGGACTTTTTCGCAGTACTTC. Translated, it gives CSVEEGTFSQYF.

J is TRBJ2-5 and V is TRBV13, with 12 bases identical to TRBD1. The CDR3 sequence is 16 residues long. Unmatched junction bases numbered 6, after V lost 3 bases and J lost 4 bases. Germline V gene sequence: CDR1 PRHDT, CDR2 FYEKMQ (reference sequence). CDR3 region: CASSFRGTGGAETQYF. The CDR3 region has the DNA TGTGCCAGCAGCTTTCGAGGGACAGGGGGCGCAGAGACCCAGTACTTC.

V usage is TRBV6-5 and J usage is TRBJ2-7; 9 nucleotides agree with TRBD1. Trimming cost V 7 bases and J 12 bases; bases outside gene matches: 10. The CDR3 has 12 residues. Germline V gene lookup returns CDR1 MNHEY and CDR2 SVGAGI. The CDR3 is CASNQGQGERYF. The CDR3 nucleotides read TGTGCCAGCAACCAGGGACAGGGCGAACGGTACTTC.

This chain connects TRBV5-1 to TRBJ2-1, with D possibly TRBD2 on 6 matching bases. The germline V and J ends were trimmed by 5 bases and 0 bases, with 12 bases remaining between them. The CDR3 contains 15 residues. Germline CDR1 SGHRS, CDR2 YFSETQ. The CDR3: CASSPSASSYNEQFF. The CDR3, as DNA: TGCGCCAGCAGTCCTAGCGCCAGCTCCTACAATGAGCAGTTCTTC.

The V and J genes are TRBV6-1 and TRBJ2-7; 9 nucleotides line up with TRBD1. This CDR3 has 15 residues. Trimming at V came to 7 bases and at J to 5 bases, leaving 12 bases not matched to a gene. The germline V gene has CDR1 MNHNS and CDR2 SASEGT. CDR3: CASISKRTGDHEQYF. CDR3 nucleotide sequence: TGTGCCAGCATTTCGAAAAGGACAGGGGACCACGAGCAGTACTTC.

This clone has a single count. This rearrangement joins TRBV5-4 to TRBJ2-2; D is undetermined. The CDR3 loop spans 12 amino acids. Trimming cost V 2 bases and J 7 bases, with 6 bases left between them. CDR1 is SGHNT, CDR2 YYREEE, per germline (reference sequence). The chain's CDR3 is CASSLPGGELFF. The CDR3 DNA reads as TGTGCCAGCAGCTTACCAGGCGGGGAGCTGTTTTTT.

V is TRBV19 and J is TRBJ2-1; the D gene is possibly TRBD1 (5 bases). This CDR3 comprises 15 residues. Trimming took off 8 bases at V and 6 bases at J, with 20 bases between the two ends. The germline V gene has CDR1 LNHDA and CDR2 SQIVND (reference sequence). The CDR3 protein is CASQRGRVNSNEQFF. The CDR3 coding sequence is TGTGCCAGTCAAAGGGGCAGGGTGAACAGCAATGAGCAGTTCTTC.

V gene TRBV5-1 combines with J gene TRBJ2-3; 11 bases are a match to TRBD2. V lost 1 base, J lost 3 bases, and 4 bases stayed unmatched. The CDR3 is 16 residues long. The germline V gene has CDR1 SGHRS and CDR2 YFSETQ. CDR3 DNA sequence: TGCGCCAGCAGCTTGCTCTCTAGCGGGGGGACAGATACGCAGTATTTT. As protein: CASSLLSSGGTDTQYF.

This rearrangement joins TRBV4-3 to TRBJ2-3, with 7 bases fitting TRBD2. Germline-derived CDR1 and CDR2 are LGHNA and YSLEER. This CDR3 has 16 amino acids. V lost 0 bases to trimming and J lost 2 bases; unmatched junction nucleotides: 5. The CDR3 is CASSQDKGLYTDTQYF. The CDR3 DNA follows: TGCGCCAGCAGCCAAGATAAGGGACTATACACAGATACGCAGTATTTT.

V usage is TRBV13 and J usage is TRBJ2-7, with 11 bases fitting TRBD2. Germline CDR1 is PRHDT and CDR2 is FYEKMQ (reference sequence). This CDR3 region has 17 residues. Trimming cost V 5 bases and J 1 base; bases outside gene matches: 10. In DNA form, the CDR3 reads TGTGCCAGCAGCCCCCCTAGCGGGGGGCCCCGTTCCTACGAGCAGTACTTC. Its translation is CASSPPSGGPRSYEQYF.